These 17 T cell receptor beta chains were all obtained from the same sample, sequenced in a study of molecular identifiers for immune sequencing clone quantification. Each CDR3 protein gets one entry after TCRdb re-called the PCR reads with MiXCR. This table has 65,000 or so distinct CDR3 sequences, roughly 20% appearing once. The sequencing sample was made of naive CD8+ T cells from blood, with Jurkat cell RNA spiked in. Subset noted: FACS-sorted CD8+CD4-CCR7+CD45RA+ naive T cells. The receptors here all came from a human donor in good health. Some libraries in this study had Jurkat cell RNA spiked in.

This clonotype was recorded many times. The V and J genes are TRBV4-1 and TRBJ2-3, with D maybe TRBD2 (7 bases). The germline CDR1 and CDR2 sequences are MGHRA and YSYEKL. V dropped 11 bases and J dropped 1 base, with 13 bases sitting between them. This CDR3 has 13 amino acids. Here the CDR3 DNA reads TGCGCCTCTCGGGGGGCGCGCACAGATACGCAGTATTTT. Translating gives CASRGARTDTQYF.

This clonotype was picked up many times. The chain joins TRBV7-9 to TRBJ1-4; D not resolved. This CDR3 comprises 13 residues. V was pared by 4 bases and J by 10 bases, with 13 bases between. Germline V gives CDR1 SEHNR, CDR2 FQNEAQ (reference sequence). CDR3 nucleotides: TGTGCCAGCAGCTCCCTGTTGGATGGAAAACTGTTTTTT. It specifies CASSSLLDGKLFF.

This clonotype was recorded many times. The gene calls are TRBV6-6 and TRBJ2-7; no clear D. Germline lookup yields CDR1 MNHNY and CDR2 SVGAGI (reference sequence). The length of the CDR3 is 13 residues. The V end was cut by 0 bases, the J end by 2 bases, with 5 bases between. CDR3 sequence: CASSYSDTYEQYF. The CDR3 DNA reads as TGTGCCAGCAGTTACTCTGACACCTACGAGCAGTACTTC.

This clonotype occurred many times. V is TRBV15 and J is TRBJ2-1; possibly TRBD2 for D (6 bases). The length of the CDR3 is 14 residues. Germline assignment: CDR1 LNHNV and CDR2 YYDKDF (reference sequence). V gave up 3 bases and J gave up 4 bases, with 10 bases separating them. CDR3 DNA: TGTGCCACCAGCAGTAAGCGGGCTTACAATGAGCAGTTCTTC. This translates into CATSSKRAYNEQFF.

This clonotype was found a few times. The J gene is TRBJ2-7, the V gene TRBV5-4, with TRBD2 as a possible D gene (7 bases). This CDR3 contains 18 residues. The V end lost 2 bases, the J end lost 0 bases, and 21 bases lay between the germline ends. Germline CDR1 is SGHNT and CDR2 is YYREEE (reference sequence). DNA of the CDR3: TGTGCCAGCAGCTTTGGTCCAAGCGGAGGGGGGGCCTCCTACGAGCAGTACTTC. Translating gives CASSFGPSGGGASYEQYF.

This clonotype was observed many times. The chain uses TRBV29-1 and TRBJ2-7; 8 nucleotides line up with TRBD1. The CDR3 covers 14 residues. The junction had 7 bases not matched to a gene; V was cut back by 3 bases and J by 3 bases. Germline CDR1 SQVTM, CDR2 ANQGSEA. This CDR3 is CSVDLAGGSYEQYF. As DNA, the CDR3 is TGCAGCGTTGATCTGGCAGGGGGCAGCTACGAGCAGTACTTC.

This clonotype was seen at least ten times. This chain connects TRBV29-1 to TRBJ2-2; 8 positions agree with TRBD1. CDR3 length: 15 residues. Germline CDR1 reads SQVTM; CDR2 reads ANQGSEA. V was clipped by 4 bases and J by 5 bases; unmatched bases: 9. DNA of the CDR3: TGCAGCGTTGTTCCCAGGGGGCTGGAGACCGGGGAGCTGTTTTTT. This codes for CSVVPRGLETGELFF.

This clonotype occurred many times. The chain is built from TRBV4-1 and TRBJ2-7; 12 bases map to TRBD2. The junction had 6 bases not matched to a gene; V was cut back by 1 base and J by 2 bases. The CDR3 has 17 residues. The V gene's germline CDR1 is MGHRA and CDR2 YSYEKL. CDR3: CASSQGTSGINPYEQYF. In DNA form, the CDR3 reads TGCGCCAGCAGCCAAGGGACTAGCGGGATTAATCCCTACGAGCAGTACTTC.

This clonotype was seen at least ten times. The V gene is TRBV12-3 or TRBV12-4, the J gene TRBJ2-2; D perhaps matches TRBD2 (6 bases). CDR3 size: 15 residues. With 0 bases removed from V and 3 bases from J, the gap between germline ends came to 8 bases. The DNA for the CDR3 is TGTGCCAGCAGTTTAGCGGGAGGAGACACCGGGGAGCTGTTTTTT. Translating it yields CASSLAGGDTGELFF.

A note on this clonotype: Given a much more abundant clone one base away, this may be a read error. The V gene is TRBV18, the J gene TRBJ1-1; a weak D match, TRBD1 (5 bases). In germline, CDR1 is KGHSH, CDR2 LQKENI. The CDR3 is made up of 10 amino acids. The CDR3: CASSSGEVFF. CDR3 bases: TGTGCCAGCTCCTCGGGGGAAGTTTTCTTT.

This clonotype was found many times. The genes are TRBV29-1 and TRBJ2-7; the match to TRBD1 covers 8 bases. CDR1 and CDR2 from the germline V gene are SQVTM and ANQGSEA. With V trimmed by 7 bases and J by 2 bases, 4 bases remained unmatched. The CDR3 is made up of 12 amino acids. CDR3 loop: CSARDRTYEQYF. The CDR3 DNA reads TGCAGCGCCCGGGACAGGACCTACGAGCAGTACTTC.

The rearrangement links TRBV7-9 to TRBJ1-3, with a tentative D call TRBD1 (5 bases). V lost 2 bases and J 3 bases, leaving 20 bases between the germline ends. Germline CDR1 and CDR2: SEHNR and FQNEAQ (reference sequence). CDR3 length: 18 amino acids. CDR3 sequence: CASSLTFSWGSHGNTIYF. CDR3 nucleotides: TGTGCCAGCAGCTTAACGTTTTCGTGGGGGTCCCATGGAAACACCATATATTTT.

Worth noting for this clonotype: Being one base from a much bigger clone, this may be a read error. J is TRBJ2-7 and V is TRBV27; tentative D call: TRBD2 (5 bases). The CDR3 has 16 residues. Germline-derived CDR1 and CDR2 are MNHEY and SMNVEV (reference sequence). V lost 8 bases, J lost 4 bases, and 24 bases lay in between. CDR3 DNA sequence: TGTGCCAGCGGTTCCTCCTCCGGGGATTTCCAATACGAGCAGTACTTC. The encoded protein is CASGSSSGDFQYEQYF.

In the case of this clonotype: A much larger clone differs from this one at a single base, so this may be a read error. In nucleotides, the CDR3 is TGTGCCAGCAGCGAGTGGGACAGTAATGAAAAACAGTTTTTT. Its translation is CASSEWDSNEKQFF. This chain links TRBV9 with TRBJ1-4, with 7 bases that match TRBD1. The CDR3 sequence is 14 residues long. Germline values: CDR1 SGDLS, CDR2 YYNGEE. The variable domain in full, completed from reference TRBV9 and TRBJ1-4, reads DSGVTQTPKHLITATGQRVTLRCSPRSGDLSVYWYQQSLDQGLQFLIQYYNGEERAKGNILERFSAQQFPDLHSELNLSSLELGDSALYFCASSEWDSNEKQFFGSGTQLSVL.

Details on this clonotype: One junction end does not reproduce the germline sequence, and a read error may be involved. The rearrangement joins TRBV6-1 to TRBJ2-6; TRBD1 matches at 8 bases. Looked up from germline, CDR1 is MNHNS and CDR2 is SASEGT. The CDR3 spans 18 residues. CDR3 region: CASSGTGKVYSGADVLTF. The CDR3 DNA follows: TGTGCCAGCAGTGGGACAGGGAAAGTTTACTCTGGGGCCGACGTCCTGACTTTC.

This clonotype was picked up many times. This sequence joins TRBV28 and TRBJ1-5; 8 nucleotides match TRBD1. CDR1 MDHEN and CDR2 SYDVKM come from the germline V gene. V trimming: 7 bases; J trimming: 2 bases; junction bases outside the gene matches: 4. This CDR3 is 14 amino acids long. In DNA, the CDR3 is TGTGCCAGCACCTCGACAGGGGGCAATCAGCCCCAGCATTTT. Translated: CASTSTGGNQPQHF.

This clonotype was observed many times. The chain joins TRBV11-3 to TRBJ2-1, with 9 bases aligning to TRBD1. The CDR3 covers 14 residues. V was pared by 5 bases and J by 8 bases, with 7 bases of the junction left unmatched. Germline V lookup: CDR1 SGHNT, CDR2 YENEEA. DNA for the CDR3: TGTGCCAGCAGCGGATGGGACAGGGAGGATGAGCAGTTCTTC. This gives the protein CASSGWDREDEQFF.